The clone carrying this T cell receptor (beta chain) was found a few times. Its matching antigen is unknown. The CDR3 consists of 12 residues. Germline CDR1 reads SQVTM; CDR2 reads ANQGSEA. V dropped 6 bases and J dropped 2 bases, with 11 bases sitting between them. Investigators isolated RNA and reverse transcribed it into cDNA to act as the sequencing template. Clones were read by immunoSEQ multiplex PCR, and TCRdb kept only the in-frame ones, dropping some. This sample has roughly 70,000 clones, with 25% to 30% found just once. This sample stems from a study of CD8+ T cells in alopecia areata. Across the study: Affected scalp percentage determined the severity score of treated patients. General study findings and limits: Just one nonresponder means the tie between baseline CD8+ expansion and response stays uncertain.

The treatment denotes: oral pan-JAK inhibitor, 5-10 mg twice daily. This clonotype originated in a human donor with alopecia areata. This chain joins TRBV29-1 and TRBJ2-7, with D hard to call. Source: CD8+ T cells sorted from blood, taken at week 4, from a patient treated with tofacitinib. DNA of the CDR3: TGCAGCGTCTTGTTACGGGCCTACGAGCAGTACTTC. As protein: CSVLLRAYEQYF.